Shown below are 22 T cell receptor beta chains from a single sample sequenced in a study of identical twins. TCRdb analysed the 5' RACE reads with MiXCR anew, one entry per CDR3 protein. Among more than 400,000 distinct CDR3 sequences listed, 12% to 15% were seen once. Separately, the same data were catalogued under a study of yellow fever vaccine responses in identical twins.

The sequencing input was CD4+ T cells sorted from blood. All receptors derive from a woman under 30 in good health.

This clonotype was observed a few times. The chain recombines TRBV13 with TRBJ1-2; 9 bases agree with TRBD1. The CDR3 loop spans 15 amino acids. Trimming at V came to 3 bases and at J to 2 bases, leaving 4 bases not matched to a gene. Germline lookup yields CDR1 PRHDT and CDR2 FYEKMQ (reference sequence). The CDR3 protein is CASSFRDRANYGYTF. DNA for the CDR3: TGTGCCAGCAGCTTCCGGGACAGGGCAAACTATGGCTACACCTTC.

In this sample, this clonotype turned up a few times. CDR3 sequence reads: CASSQIGDLNTEAFF. The CDR3 DNA follows: TGTGCCAGCAGCCAAATAGGGGACCTGAACACTGAAGCTTTCTTT. This chain links TRBV14 with TRBJ1-1; D perhaps matches TRBD1 (5 bases). Between the trimmed V and J ends, which lost 2 bases and 0 bases, there was a span of 10 bases. This CDR3 contains 15 residues. CDR1 and CDR2 (germline): SGHDN, FVKESK.

This clonotype was counted between two and nine times. CDR3 sequence: CSGQAETQYF. CDR3 sequence (DNA): TGCAGCGGTCAGGCGGAGACCCAGTACTTC. The genes are TRBV29-1 and TRBJ2-5; D is unresolved. This CDR3 comprises 10 residues. CDR1 and CDR2 from the germline V gene are SQVTM and ANQGSEA. V lost 7 bases to trimming and J lost 5 bases, with 8 bases between them.

CDR3 DNA: TGTGCCAGCAGGGGCGGGACTAGCGGACTCAATGAGCAGTTCTTC. It translates to CASRGGTSGLNEQFF. The rearrangement joins TRBV28 to TRBJ2-1; 11 bases map to TRBD2. V trimming: 6 bases; J trimming: 6 bases; junction bases outside the gene matches: 7. Germline lookup yields CDR1 MDHEN and CDR2 SYDVKM. CDR3 size: 15 residues. Complete variable domain (other parts from reference TRBV28 and TRBJ2-1): DVKVTQSSRYLVKRTGEKVFLECVQDMDHENMFWYRQDPGLGLRLIYFSYDVKMKEKGDIPEGYSVSREKKERFSLILESASTNQTSMYLCASRGGTSGLNEQFFGPGTRLTVL.

The chain has TRBV5-1 and TRBJ2-1; 10 bases are shared with TRBD2. V was pared by 0 bases and J by 3 bases, with 3 bases of the junction left unmatched. The germline V gene has CDR1 SGHRS and CDR2 YFSETQ. CDR3 length: 16 amino acids. The CDR3 DNA is TGCGCCAGCAGCTTGGGAGCGGGAGGGATCTACAATGAGCAGTTCTTC. It specifies CASSLGAGGIYNEQFF.

This clonotype was detected only a few times. V and J are TRBV29-1 and TRBJ1-4; D might be TRBD1 (6 bases). The CDR3 spans 13 residues. Trimming removed 7 bases at V and 4 bases at J, with 13 bases between. Germline V gene sequence: CDR1 SQVTM, CDR2 ANQGSEA. DNA for the CDR3: TGCAGCGCTGAGACAGGCCTTAATGAAAAACTGTTTTTT. Translated, it gives CSAETGLNEKLFF.

This clonotype was seen a handful of times. The chain joins TRBV7-9 to TRBJ1-2; TRBD1 agrees at 7 bases. Germline trimming cut 5 bases from V and 7 bases from J; bases unmatched to any gene: 4. Germline assignment: CDR1 SEHNR and CDR2 FQNEAQ (reference sequence). This CDR3 comprises 12 residues. DNA for the CDR3: TGTGCCAGCAGCGGAAACAGGGGTGGCTACACCTTC. Amino acids: CASSGNRGGYTF.

The sample holds a few counts of this clonotype. The rearrangement links TRBV11-2 to TRBJ2-1; D gene uncertain. Germline values: CDR1 SGHAT, CDR2 FQNNGV. The CDR3 loop spans 15 amino acids. Trimming took off 6 bases at V and 2 bases at J, with 14 bases between the two ends. CDR3 amino acids: CASSISSSTYNEQFF. CDR3 sequence (DNA): TGTGCCAGCAGTATCTCATCCTCTACCTACAATGAGCAGTTCTTC.

The rearrangement uses TRBV28 and TRBJ2-1, with 13 bases aligning to TRBD2. V shed 3 bases and J 4 bases; nucleotides not matched to a gene: 15. The germline CDR1 and CDR2 sequences are MDHEN and SYDVKM. The CDR3 loop spans 20 amino acids. This CDR3 is CASSFSPLTSGGRGYNEQFF. The CDR3 region has the DNA TGTGCCAGCAGTTTTTCCCCCCTGACTAGCGGGGGGAGAGGGTACAATGAGCAGTTCTTC.

This clonotype was seen only a few times. The CDR3 bases are TGTGCCAGCTTAGGAATTGCAGGGAAGACCGGGGAGCTGTTTTTT. Translated: CASLGIAGKTGELFF. The chain carries TRBV6-1 and TRBJ2-2; D may be TRBD1 (5 bases). V lost 8 bases to trimming and J lost 5 bases, with 18 bases between them. Per germline, CDR1 MNHNS and CDR2 SASEGT. CDR3 length equals 15 residues.

The CDR3 DNA sequence: TGTGCCAGCAGTGAATATCGGGGTTCGAACACCGGGGAGCTGTTTTTT. Protein sequence: CASSEYRGSNTGELFF. This chain connects TRBV25-1 to TRBJ2-2; D is perhaps TRBD2 (5 bases). The CDR3 is made up of 16 amino acids. Trimming shortened V by 0 bases and J by 0 bases, and 8 bases separated the two germline ends. Germline CDR1 MGHDK, CDR2 SYGVNS.

The table lists this clonotype with a few counts. The V gene is TRBV28, the J gene TRBJ2-1; no firm D call. Trimming took 1 base from V and 6 from J, leaving 13 bases between them. Germline-derived CDR1 and CDR2 are MDHEN and SYDVKM. The CDR3 covers 15 residues. Here the CDR3 reads CASSLSTYRPNEQFF. CDR3 nucleotides: TGTGCCAGCAGTTTATCCACATATCGTCCCAATGAGCAGTTCTTC.

Only a few counts were recorded for this clonotype. The chain joins TRBV5-5 to TRBJ2-3, with 8 bases fitting TRBD1. The CDR3 covers 16 residues. The V and J ends lost 1 base and 8 bases, in that order; junction bases with no gene match: 12. Germline V gene data show CDR1 as SGHKS and CDR2 as YYEKEE (reference sequence). The CDR3 DNA is TGTGCCAGCAGCTTGATGGGACAGGCCGCATTGGGTACGCAGTATTTT. It yields the protein CASSLMGQAALGTQYF.

This clonotype was counted ten times or more. Compared with germline, one end of the junction differs, possibly owing to a read error. The chain uses TRBV5-1 and TRBJ2-2; 11 nucleotides line up with TRBD2. The CDR3 sequence is 16 residues long. Germline CDR1 reads SGHRS; CDR2 reads YFSETQ. The CDR3: CASSLGLAGNTGELFF. The CDR3 DNA reads TGTGCCAGCAGCTTAGGACTAGCGGGGAACACCGGGGAGCTGTTTTTT.

This clonotype was detected only once. The chain recombines TRBV28 with TRBJ2-1; TRBD2 agrees at 9 bases. V dropped 3 bases and J dropped 6; count of bases not matched to a gene: 6. The CDR3 loop spans 15 amino acids. Germline CDR1 and CDR2: MDHEN and SYDVKM. DNA of the CDR3: TGTGCCAGCAGTTTCCCGGGGACTAGCTTCAATGAGCAGTTCTTC. Translating it yields CASSFPGTSFNEQFF. Drawing the rest from reference TRBV28 and TRBJ2-1, the complete variable domain is DVKVTQSSRYLVKRTGEKVFLECVQDMDHENMFWYRQDPGLGLRLIYFSYDVKMKEKGDIPEGYSVSREKKERFSLILESASTNQTSMYLCASSFPGTSFNEQFFGPGTRLTVL.

This clonotype turned up a few times. This chain's CDR3 is CASSVTGEEQFF. CDR3 DNA sequence: TGTGCCAGCAGTGTAACAGGGGAGGAGCAGTTCTTC. V gene TRBV25-1 combines with J gene TRBJ2-1; 7 bases line up with TRBD1. The CDR3 length is 12 residues. V was clipped by 4 bases and J by 10 bases; unmatched bases: 4. Looked up from germline, CDR1 is MGHDK and CDR2 is SYGVNS.

This clonotype was seen many times. The rearrangement uses TRBV12-3 or TRBV12-4 and TRBJ2-2, with TRBD2 as a possible D gene (6 bases). V shed 6 bases and J shed 7 bases, with 12 bases lying between them. This CDR3 is 13 amino acids long. The CDR3 nucleotides are TGTGCCAGCAGGGGGACTTCCCACGGGGAGCTGTTTTTT. Translating gives CASRGTSHGELFF.

The chain has TRBV7-9 and TRBJ2-7; D perhaps matches TRBD1 (6 bases). V lost 5 bases to trimming and J lost 4 bases, with 21 bases between them. The CDR3 covers 16 residues. CDR1 is SEHNR, CDR2 FQNEAQ, per germline (reference sequence). The CDR3 loop reads CASSLPLGQLMYEQYF. CDR3 DNA sequence: TGTGCCAGCAGCCTGCCTCTTGGACAGCTGATGTACGAGCAGTACTTC.

For this clonotype: A read error is possible here, since a much larger clone lies one base away. This sequence joins TRBV7-6 and TRBJ2-3; D is unresolved. Germline CDR1 reads SGHVS; CDR2 reads FNYEAQ. The CDR3 spans 12 residues. V was pared by 1 base and J by 4 bases, with 3 bases between. CDR3: CASSLDPDTQYF. The CDR3 nucleotides read TGTGCCAGCAGCTTAGATCCAGATACGCAGTATTTT.

The sample holds a few counts of this clonotype. The rearrangement links TRBV10-3 to TRBJ1-1, with 7 positions matching TRBD1. With 6 bases clipped from V and 2 bases from J, the junction kept 6 bases outside the gene matches. The CDR3 runs to 14 residues. In germline, CDR1 is ENHRY, CDR2 SYGVKD. Written as DNA, the CDR3 is TGTGCCATCAGCGTCGGGACAGTCAACACTGAAGCTTTCTTT. Encoded protein: CAISVGTVNTEAFF.

This clonotype was picked up many times. The chain is built from TRBV12-3 or TRBV12-4 and TRBJ1-1; no reliable D call. V was clipped by 8 bases and J by 0 bases, with 4 bases between them. This CDR3 has 11 amino acids. The CDR3: CASGMNTEAFF. In nucleotides, the CDR3 is TGTGCCAGCGGTATGAACACTGAAGCTTTCTTT.

V is TRBV6-5 and J is TRBJ2-5, with D uncertain. The CDR3 consists of 13 residues. V was trimmed by 0 bases and J by 2 bases, leaving 4 bases between them. Germline V gene lookup returns CDR1 MNHEY and CDR2 SVGAGI. The CDR3 nucleotides are TGTGCCAGCAGTTACTCCTTTCAAGAGACCCAGTACTTC. This translates into CASSYSFQETQYF.